This record concerns one T cell receptor (beta chain) sequence. Participants came from about 23 US areas, aged about 18 to 89 years. In assigning cohorts, the study relied on participant-reported clinical history. The data were taken from a study of blood T cell repertoires in COVID-19. Germline CDR1 and CDR2: SEHNR and FQNEAQ (reference sequence). CDR3 length equals 16 residues. The ends lost 3 bases at V and 2 bases at J; junction bases unmatched: 8. As handled by the study authors: Reference gene primer amplification gave nucleated cell count estimates. The repertoire was sequenced with immunoSEQ multiplex PCR; TCRdb's copy has only in-frame clones and lacks some. D and trimming come from the DNA, and the V and J calls and clone size come from that table. The profile shows about 310,000 clones, around 90% of them singletons.

V is TRBV7-9 and J is TRBJ1-1, with 8 bases matching TRBD1. Sequencing input: PBMCs or T cells enriched from blood (not recorded which). The receptor was isolated from a woman between 18 and 29 years old with acute COVID-19. The CDR3 is CASSLPDREGNTEAFF. The CDR3 nucleotides read TGTGCCAGCAGCTTGCCGGACAGGGAAGGAAACACTGAAGCTTTCTTT.